The 11 T cell receptor beta chains below all came from one sample that was sequenced in a study of blood T cells in healthy people across ages (dated by TCRdb to the mid-2010s). The protocol used for the library was 5' RACE. The sequencing machine was an Illumina HiSeq 2500. A second PCR of about 6 to 12 cycles was performed with a sample-barcoded 5' primer and a J-beta primer mix. TCRdb itself trimmed the public reads at Q25 with fastp, ran MiXCR and retained productive beta chains. One record per CDR3 amino acid sequence lists the most common genes and DNA. The sample table shows some 1.4 million distinct CDR3 sequences, and approximately 40% are seen once. 6.5% to 10% of the sample rests with the top ten. Sequenced material: blood. All receptors come from a woman aged 18 to 35 in good health.

The J gene is TRBJ1-4, the V gene TRBV15; 7 bases line up with TRBD1. CDR1 is LNHNV and CDR2 is YYDKDF in the germline V gene (reference sequence). V lost 3 bases to trimming and J lost 16 bases; unmatched junction nucleotides: 8. This CDR3 spans 12 amino acids. CDR3 loop: CATSSWDSPEFF. The DNA of the CDR3 is TGTGCCACCAGCAGTTGGGACAGCCCCGAGTTTTTT.

This clonotype was counted many times. The J gene is TRBJ2-7, the V gene TRBV7-9; 9 nucleotides align to TRBD1. Looked up from germline, CDR1 is SEHNR and CDR2 is FQNEAQ (reference sequence). This CDR3 comprises 15 residues. Trimming cost V 1 base and J 3 bases; bases outside gene matches: 4. The CDR3: CASSLVRDRDYEQYF. In nucleotides, the CDR3 is TGTGCCAGCAGCTTAGTCAGGGACAGGGACTACGAGCAGTACTTC. The full variable domain, its missing parts supplied by reference TRBV7-9 and TRBJ2-7, is DTGVSQNPRHKITKRGQNVTFRCDPISEHNRLYWYRQTLGQGPEFLTYFQNEAQLEKSRLLSDRFSAERPKGSFSTLEIQRTEQGDSAMYLCASSLVRDRDYEQYFGPGTRLTVT.

This chain joins TRBV28 and TRBJ2-1, with 11 bases aligning to TRBD2. The germline CDR1 and CDR2 sequences are MDHEN and SYDVKM. The CDR3 sequence is 20 residues long. The trim removed 2 bases at V and 6 bases at J, leaving 18 bases unmatched. CDR3 DNA: TGTGCCAGCAGTTTACCCTCCTTCTTTAGCGGGGGGGCTAGGCCCAATGAGCAGTTCTTC. This gives the protein CASSLPSFFSGGARPNEQFF.

The rearrangement links TRBV28 to TRBJ2-1; TRBD2 agrees at 16 bases. Germline-derived CDR1 and CDR2 are MDHEN and SYDVKM. The CDR3 totals 17 residues. V lost 8 bases, J lost 5 bases, and 9 bases stayed unmatched. In nucleotides, the CDR3 is TGTGCCAGCGCCCCCGGGACTAGCGGGGGGGTACACAATGAGCAGTTCTTC. Translation gives CASAPGTSGGVHNEQFF.

The chain couples TRBV27 to TRBJ2-7, with D possibly TRBD1 on 6 matching bases. The J call could be wrong; TRBJ2-5 is a better fit for the DNA end. This CDR3 is 17 amino acids long. Germline V lookup: CDR1 MNHEY, CDR2 SMNVEV (reference sequence). CDR3 nucleotides: TGTGCCAGCAGCCGGAGAGATACAGGGTGGGTCTCGGAGACCCAGTACTTC. Protein sequence: CASSRRDTGWVSETQYF.

A few counts support this clonotype. V and J are TRBV28 and TRBJ2-4; D perhaps matches TRBD1 (5 bases). This CDR3 is built from 17 residues. Trimming stripped 6 bases from V and 1 base from J, with 19 bases between. Germline values: CDR1 MDHEN, CDR2 SYDVKM. CDR3 protein: CASSEEMVGRAKNIQYF. CDR3 nucleotides: TGTGCCAGCAGCGAAGAGATGGTGGGGCGGGCCAAAAACATTCAGTACTTC.

This clonotype has just a few counts. This chain links TRBV12-3 or TRBV12-4 with TRBJ1-2; TRBD1 is a possible D gene (5 bases). The CDR3 sequence is 14 residues long. Trimming took off 6 bases at V and 0 bases at J, with 11 bases between the two ends. CDR3 sequence reads: CASSSQGPNYGYTF. The CDR3 DNA reads as TGTGCCAGCAGCTCGCAGGGTCCTAACTATGGCTACACCTTC.

A few counts support this clonotype. For the CDR3, the DNA is TGTGCCAGCAGTGGGGCCCGAAGACAGGGGCTAACAGATACGCAGTATTTT. Protein sequence: CASSGARRQGLTDTQYF. The chain links TRBV6-1 to TRBJ2-3; 8 positions agree with TRBD1. The junction had 12 bases not matched to a gene; V was cut back by 4 bases and J by 3 bases. Germline V gene sequence: CDR1 MNHNS, CDR2 SASEGT. The CDR3 has 17 amino acids.

The V call is TRBV12-3 or TRBV12-4, the J call TRBJ2-5, with D perhaps matching TRBD1 (5 bases). Trimming removed 6 bases at V and 4 bases at J, with 12 bases between. CDR3 length equals 13 residues. The CDR3 is CASRAQVGETQYF. CDR3 DNA sequence: TGTGCCAGCAGGGCACAGGTGGGAGAGACCCAGTACTTC.

J is TRBJ2-7 and V is TRBV30; D unclear. CDR1 is GTSNPN and CDR2 is SVGIG in the germline V gene (reference sequence). V was trimmed by 7 bases and J by 7 bases, leaving 20 bases between them. CDR3 length: 13 amino acids. CDR3 sequence: CASTPLGYKEQYF. CDR3 nucleotide sequence: TGTGCCTCCACCCCCTTGGGCTATAAAGAGCAGTACTTC.

The V gene is TRBV14, the J gene TRBJ1-4; D remains unclear. The ends were cut back, 1 base at V and 7 bases at J, with 7 bases in the middle. This CDR3 is 13 amino acids long. Germline loops: CDR1 SGHDN, CDR2 FVKESK. CDR3 residues: CASSQGIAEKLFF. The CDR3 DNA is TGTGCCAGCAGCCAAGGGATCGCTGAAAAACTGTTTTTT. The entire variable domain, with the rest obtained from reference TRBV14 and TRBJ1-4, is as follows: EAGVTQFPSHSVIEKGQTVTLRCDPISGHDNLYWYRRVMGKEIKFLLHFVKESKQDESGMPNNRFLAERTGGTYSTLKVQPAELEDSGVYFCASSQGIAEKLFFGSGTQLSVL.